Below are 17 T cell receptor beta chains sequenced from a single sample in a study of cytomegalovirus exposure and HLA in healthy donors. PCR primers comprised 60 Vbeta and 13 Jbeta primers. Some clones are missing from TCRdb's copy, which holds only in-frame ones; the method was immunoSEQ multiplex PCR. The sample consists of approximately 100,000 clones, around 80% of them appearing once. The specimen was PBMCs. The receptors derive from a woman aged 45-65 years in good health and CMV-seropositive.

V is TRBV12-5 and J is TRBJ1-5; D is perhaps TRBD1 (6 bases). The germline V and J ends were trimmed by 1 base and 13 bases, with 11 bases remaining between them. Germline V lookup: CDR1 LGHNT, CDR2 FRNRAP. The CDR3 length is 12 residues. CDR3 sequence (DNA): TGTGCTAGTGGTTTGGACGGACAGTCTCAGCATTTT. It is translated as CASGLDGQSQHF.

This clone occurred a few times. The CDR3 reads CASSFGTGDTEAFF. DNA for the CDR3: TGTGCCAGCAGTTTCGGGACAGGGGACACTGAAGCTTTCTTT. The genes are TRBV27 and TRBJ1-1, with 10 bases matching TRBD1. With 3 bases clipped from V and 3 bases from J, the junction kept 1 base outside the gene matches. The CDR3 spans 14 residues. Germline V gene sequence: CDR1 MNHEY, CDR2 SMNVEV (reference sequence).

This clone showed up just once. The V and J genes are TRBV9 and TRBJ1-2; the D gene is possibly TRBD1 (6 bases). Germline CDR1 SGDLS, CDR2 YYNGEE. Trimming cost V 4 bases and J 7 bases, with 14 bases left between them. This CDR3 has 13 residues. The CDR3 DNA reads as TGTGCCAGCAGCTTAGGGGACATTGCTGGCTACACCTTC. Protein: CASSLGDIAGYTF.

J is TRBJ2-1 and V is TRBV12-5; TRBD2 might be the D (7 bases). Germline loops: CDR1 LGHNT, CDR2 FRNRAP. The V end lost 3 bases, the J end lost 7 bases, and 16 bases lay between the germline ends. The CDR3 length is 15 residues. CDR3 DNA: TGTGCTAGTGGTTTCGGTGGGGGGGCGCTTAATGAGCAGTTCTTC. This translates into CASGFGGGALNEQFF. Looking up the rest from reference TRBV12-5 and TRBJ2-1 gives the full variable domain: DARVTQTPRHKVTEMGQEVTMRCQPILGHNTVFWYRQTMMQGLELLAYFRNRAPLDDSGMPKDRFSAEMPDATLATLKIQPSEPRDSAVYFCASGFGGGALNEQFFGPGTRLTVL.

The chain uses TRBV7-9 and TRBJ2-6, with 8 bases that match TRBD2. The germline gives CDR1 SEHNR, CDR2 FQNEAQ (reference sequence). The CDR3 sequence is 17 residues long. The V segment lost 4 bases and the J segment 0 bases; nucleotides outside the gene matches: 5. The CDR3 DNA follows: TGTGCCAGCAGCTACCGGGAGGGGTACTCTGGGGCCAACGTCCTGACTTTC. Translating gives CASSYREGYSGANVLTF. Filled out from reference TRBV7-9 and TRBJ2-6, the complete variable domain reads DTGVSQNPRHKITKRGQNVTFRCDPISEHNRLYWYRQTLGQGPEFLTYFQNEAQLEKSRLLSDRFSAERPKGSFSTLEIQRTEQGDSAMYLCASSYREGYSGANVLTFGAGSRLTVL.

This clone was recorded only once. The CDR3 protein is CASSPPDRATGELFF. The CDR3 region has the DNA TGTGCCAGCTCACCACCGGACAGGGCCACCGGGGAGCTGTTTTTT. V gene TRBV18 combines with J gene TRBJ2-2, with 8 bases lining up with TRBD1. From germline, CDR1 is KGHSH and CDR2 LQKENI. The J segment lost 4 bases and the V segment lost 0 bases, leaving 1 base of the junction unmatched. CDR3 size: 15 residues.

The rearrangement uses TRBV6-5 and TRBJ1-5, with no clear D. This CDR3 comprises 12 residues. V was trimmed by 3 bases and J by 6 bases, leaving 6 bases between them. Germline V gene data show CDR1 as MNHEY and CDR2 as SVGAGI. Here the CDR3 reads CASSYTGQPQHF. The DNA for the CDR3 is TGTGCCAGCAGTTATACCGGTCAGCCCCAGCATTTT.

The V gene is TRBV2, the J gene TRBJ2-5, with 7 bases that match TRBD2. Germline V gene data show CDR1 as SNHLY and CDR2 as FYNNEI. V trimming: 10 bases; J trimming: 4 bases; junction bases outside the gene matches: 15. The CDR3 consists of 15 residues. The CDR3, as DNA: TGTGCCACCCTAAAAAGCGGGAATTGGGGAGAGACCCAGTACTTC. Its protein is CATLKSGNWGETQYF.

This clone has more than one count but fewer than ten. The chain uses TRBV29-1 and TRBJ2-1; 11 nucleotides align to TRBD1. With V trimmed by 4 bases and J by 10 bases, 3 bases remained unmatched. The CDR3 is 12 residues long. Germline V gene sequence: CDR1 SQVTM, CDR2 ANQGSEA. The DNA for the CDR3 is TGCAGCGTTGCCCGGACAGGGGGCGAGCAGTTCTTC. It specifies CSVARTGGEQFF.

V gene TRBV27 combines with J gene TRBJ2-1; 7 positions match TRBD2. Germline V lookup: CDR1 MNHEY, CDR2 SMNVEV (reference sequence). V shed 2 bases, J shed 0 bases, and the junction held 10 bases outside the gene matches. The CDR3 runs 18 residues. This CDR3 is CASSLGPGGGPSYNEQFF. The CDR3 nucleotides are TGTGCCAGCAGTTTAGGGCCCGGCGGGGGACCCTCCTACAATGAGCAGTTCTTC.

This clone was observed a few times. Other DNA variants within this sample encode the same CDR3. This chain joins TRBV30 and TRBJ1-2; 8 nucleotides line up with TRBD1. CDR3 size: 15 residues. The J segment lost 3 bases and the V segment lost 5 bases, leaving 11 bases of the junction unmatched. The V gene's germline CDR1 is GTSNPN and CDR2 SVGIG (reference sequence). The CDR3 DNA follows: TGTGCCTGGCTAATTGACAGGGGCTTTGACTATGGCTACACCTTC. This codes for CAWLIDRGFDYGYTF. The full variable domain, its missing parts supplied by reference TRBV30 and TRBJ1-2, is SQTIHQWPATLVQPVGSPLSLECTVEGTSNPNLYWYRQAAGRGLQLLFYSVGIGQISSEVPQNLSASRPQDRQFILSSKKLLLSDSGFYLCAWLIDRGFDYGYTFGSGTRLTVV.

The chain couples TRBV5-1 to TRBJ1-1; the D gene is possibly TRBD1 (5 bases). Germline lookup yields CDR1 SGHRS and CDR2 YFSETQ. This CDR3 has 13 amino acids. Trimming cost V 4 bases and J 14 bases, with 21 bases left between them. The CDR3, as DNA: TGCGCCAGCAGCCCTCGTGCAGGGCTACGGGTATTCTTT. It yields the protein CASSPRAGLRVFF.

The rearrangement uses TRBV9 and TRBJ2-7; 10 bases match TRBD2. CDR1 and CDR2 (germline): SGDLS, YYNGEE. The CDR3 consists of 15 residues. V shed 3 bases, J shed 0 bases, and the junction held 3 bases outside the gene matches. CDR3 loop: CASSAGTSVSYEQYF. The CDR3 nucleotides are TGTGCCAGCAGCGCCGGGACTAGCGTCTCCTACGAGCAGTACTTC.

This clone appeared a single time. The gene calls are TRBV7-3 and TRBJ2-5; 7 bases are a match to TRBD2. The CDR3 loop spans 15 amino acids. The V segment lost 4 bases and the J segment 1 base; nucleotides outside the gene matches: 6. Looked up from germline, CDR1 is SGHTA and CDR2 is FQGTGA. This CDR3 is CASSSGGSTQETQYF. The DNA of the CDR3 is TGTGCCAGCAGCTCTGGCGGGAGCACCCAAGAGACCCAGTACTTC. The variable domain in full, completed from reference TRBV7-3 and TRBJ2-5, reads GAGVSQTPSNKVTEKGKYVELRCDPISGHTALYWYRQSLGQGPEFLIYFQGTGAADDSGLPNDRFFAVRPEGSVSTLKIQRTERGDSAVYLCASSSGGSTQETQYFGPGTRLLVL.

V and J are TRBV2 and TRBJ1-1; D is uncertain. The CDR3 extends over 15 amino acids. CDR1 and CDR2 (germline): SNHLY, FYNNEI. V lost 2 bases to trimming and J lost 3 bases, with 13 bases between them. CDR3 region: CASSEKGVVYTEAFF. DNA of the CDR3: TGTGCCAGCAGTGAAAAAGGAGTCGTCTACACTGAAGCTTTCTTT. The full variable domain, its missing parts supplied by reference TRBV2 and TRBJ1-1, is EPEVTQTPSHQVTQMGQEVILRCVPISNHLYFYWYRQILGQKVEFLVSFYNNEISEKSEIFDDQFSVERPDGSNFTLKIRSTKLEDSAMYFCASSEKGVVYTEAFFGQGTRLTVV.

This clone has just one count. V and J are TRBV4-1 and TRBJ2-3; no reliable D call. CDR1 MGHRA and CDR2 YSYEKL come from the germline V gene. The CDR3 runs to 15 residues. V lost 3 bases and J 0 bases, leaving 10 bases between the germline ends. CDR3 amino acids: CASSQVESSTDTQYF. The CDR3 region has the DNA TGCGCCAGCAGCCAGGTGGAGAGTAGCACAGATACGCAGTATTTT.

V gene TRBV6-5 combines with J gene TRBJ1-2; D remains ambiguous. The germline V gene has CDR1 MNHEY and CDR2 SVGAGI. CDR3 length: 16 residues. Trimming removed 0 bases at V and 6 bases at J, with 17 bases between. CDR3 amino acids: CASSYSGLRHIDGYTF. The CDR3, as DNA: TGTGCCAGCAGTTACTCGGGCCTTCGACATATTGATGGCTACACCTTC.